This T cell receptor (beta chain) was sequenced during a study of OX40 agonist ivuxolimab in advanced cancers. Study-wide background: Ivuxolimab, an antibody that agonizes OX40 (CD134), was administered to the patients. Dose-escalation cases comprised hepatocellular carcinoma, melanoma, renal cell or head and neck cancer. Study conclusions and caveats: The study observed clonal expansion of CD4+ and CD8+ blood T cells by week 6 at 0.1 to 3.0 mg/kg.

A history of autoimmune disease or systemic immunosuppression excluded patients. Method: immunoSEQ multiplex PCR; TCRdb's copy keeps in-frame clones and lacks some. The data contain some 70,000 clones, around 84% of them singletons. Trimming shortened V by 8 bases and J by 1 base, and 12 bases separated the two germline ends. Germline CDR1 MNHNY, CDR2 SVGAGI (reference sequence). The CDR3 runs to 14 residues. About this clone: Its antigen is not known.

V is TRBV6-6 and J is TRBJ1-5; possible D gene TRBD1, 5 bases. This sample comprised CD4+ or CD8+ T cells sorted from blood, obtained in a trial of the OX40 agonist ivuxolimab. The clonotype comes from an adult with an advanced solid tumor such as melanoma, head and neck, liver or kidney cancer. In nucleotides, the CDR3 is TGTGCCAGCGCGGGACTCTGGAGCAATCAGCCCCAGCATTTT. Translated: CASAGLWSNQPQHF.